This T cell receptor (beta chain) was documented in a study of beta chain features in type 1 diabetes. Overall study findings and caveats: For type 1 diabetes patients, VDJ junctions showed fewer insertions and more deletions. In every one of the four CD4+ subsets, TCRB CDR3s were moderately but significantly shorter in Type 1 diabetes patients. Shorter templates might be favored by PCR, equally in patients and controls. Patients' naive, central memory and regulatory TCRB repertoires appeared more alike than those of healthy donors.

Expressed TCRB transcripts were sequenced, since all the RNA that had been isolated was reverse transcribed. The method was immunoSEQ multiplex PCR; TCRdb's version includes in-frame clones alone and lacks a portion of them. The sample records approximately 250,000 clones, under 13% being singletons. Germline CDR1 and CDR2: LNHDA and SQIVND (reference sequence). The CDR3 has 14 residues. Trimming stripped 6 bases from V and 4 bases from J, with 12 bases between. There are a few counts of this clone. The antigen is unknown. This chain joins TRBV19 and TRBJ2-2; D perhaps matches TRBD1 (6 bases). This sequence was found in a man in his thirties or forties with type 1 diabetes. The sequenced sample consisted of naive CD4+ T cells from blood. CDR3 sequence: CASRTNRATGELFF. Written as DNA, the CDR3 is TGTGCCAGTAGGACGAACAGGGCCACCGGGGAGCTGTTTTTT.